This T cell receptor beta chain was retrieved from a study of shared T cell receptors in the human thymus. Profiling relied on immunoSEQ multiplex PCR, and the TCRdb table lists in-frame clones only, not all of them. The sample lists roughly 700,000 clones; around nine tenths were seen once. This sample also appeared in a second study, on human thymus T cells. That paper states: Congenital heart defects were the reason for the corrective surgery that the donors, healthy Finnish infants, were having. Resections that were taken during corrective heart surgery supplied the thymus tissue. An apparent bias in V and J gene usage was seen in thymic and blood repertoires.

Specimen: thymocytes. The TCR was taken from a boy under two years old with a congenital heart defect.

Here the CDR3 DNA reads TGTGCCAGCTGCGGTGGGGAGGCCTACGAGCAGTACTTC. It encodes CASCGGEAYEQYF. The gene calls are TRBV6-6 and TRBJ2-7; weak D call: TRBD2 (6 bases). V shed 8 bases and J shed 2 bases, with 13 bases lying between them. The CDR3 has 13 residues. Per the germline V gene, CDR1 is MNHNY and CDR2 is SVGAGI (reference sequence).